What follows are 23 T cell receptor beta chains derived from one specimen sequenced in a study of OX40 agonist ivuxolimab in advanced cancers. Sequencing was performed with immunoSEQ multiplex PCR; in TCRdb, only in-frame clones are kept and a portion is missing. The sample lists 85,000 or so clones; 80% to 90% were seen once. Material: CD4+ or CD8+ T cells sorted from blood, obtained in a trial of the OX40 agonist ivuxolimab. These receptors all come from an adult with an advanced solid tumor such as melanoma, head and neck, liver or kidney cancer.

This clone showed up just once. J is TRBJ1-5 and V is TRBV27, with TRBD1 matching over 9 bases. CDR3 length: 14 amino acids. V shed 3 bases and J 7 bases; nucleotides not matched to a gene: 4. CDR1 and CDR2 from the germline V gene are MNHEY and SMNVEV (reference sequence). The CDR3 is CASSFGTGGQPQHF. The CDR3 DNA is TGTGCCAGCAGTTTTGGTACAGGGGGCCAGCCCCAGCATTTT.

The chain carries TRBV2 and TRBJ2-3, with 8 bases fitting TRBD2. Trimming cost V 5 bases and J 4 bases; bases outside gene matches: 14. Per the germline V gene, CDR1 is SNHLY and CDR2 is FYNNEI. The CDR3 length is 17 residues. The chain's CDR3 is CASSISGTGGQPDTQYF. CDR3 nucleotide sequence: TGTGCCAGCAGTATATCTGGGACGGGGGGGCAGCCAGATACGCAGTATTTT.

This chain connects TRBV5-1 to TRBJ2-5; D remains unclear. The length of the CDR3 is 12 residues. Trimming pared 0 bases from V and 4 bases from J, leaving 4 bases between. In germline, CDR1 is SGHRS, CDR2 YFSETQ. The CDR3 DNA reads TGCGCCAGCAGCTTGGTAGGAGAGACCCAGTACTTC. It yields the protein CASSLVGETQYF.

The V call is TRBV7-2, the J call TRBJ2-2; D may be TRBD2 (6 bases). V was shortened by 4 bases and J by 5 bases, with 14 bases between the two germline ends. Germline V CDR1 and CDR2: SGHTA, FQGNSA. The CDR3 length is 15 residues. As DNA, the CDR3 is TGTGCCAGCAGCTCGGTCGGGACTCGAACCGGGGAGCTGTTTTTT. Residues: CASSSVGTRTGELFF.

The rearrangement uses TRBV28 and TRBJ2-3; TRBD2 agrees at 7 bases. The ends lost 6 bases at V and 10 bases at J; junction bases unmatched: 19. Looked up from germline, CDR1 is MDHEN and CDR2 is SYDVKM. CDR3 length: 16 amino acids. The CDR3 DNA is TGTGCCAGCAGACCGCGGGACTACGGGTTTAGGGCGGCGCAGTATTTT. It specifies CASRPRDYGFRAAQYF.

The chain uses TRBV6-6 and TRBJ2-7, with 9 nucleotides matching TRBD1. V trimming: 6 bases; J trimming: 3 bases; junction bases outside the gene matches: 6. CDR1 and CDR2 (germline): MNHNY, SVGAGI (reference sequence). CDR3 length equals 14 residues. The CDR3 loop reads CASRHRDRDYEQYF. CDR3 coding DNA: TGTGCCAGCAGGCACCGGGACAGGGACTACGAGCAGTACTTC.

The V call is TRBV2, the J call TRBJ1-5; D not resolved. This CDR3 has 14 residues. Germline CDR1 and CDR2: SNHLY and FYNNEI. V lost 2 bases, J lost 7 bases, and 12 bases lay in between. The CDR3 here is CASSERPGGQPQHF. The CDR3 nucleotides read TGTGCCAGCAGTGAACGGCCAGGTGGGCAGCCCCAGCATTTT.

The rearrangement joins TRBV9 to TRBJ2-7; D may be TRBD1 (6 bases). Looked up from germline, CDR1 is SGDLS and CDR2 is YYNGEE. This CDR3 is 13 amino acids long. V was cut by 0 bases and J by 7 bases, with 11 bases left in between. The CDR3 is CASSVEQGREQYF. The CDR3 nucleotides read TGTGCCAGCAGCGTAGAACAGGGCCGAGAGCAGTACTTC.

V usage is TRBV6-5 and J usage is TRBJ1-2, with a tentative D call TRBD1 (5 bases). V gave up 0 bases and J gave up 13 bases, with 21 bases separating them. Looked up from germline, CDR1 is MNHEY and CDR2 is SVGAGI. There are 15 residues in the CDR3. The CDR3 loop is CASSYSNLEGREATF. CDR3 nucleotides: TGTGCCAGCAGTTACTCGAATCTTGAGGGCAGGGAAGCCACCTTC.

The J gene is TRBJ2-1, the V gene TRBV7-2, with 7 bases fitting TRBD2. V lost 3 bases and J lost 2; bases outside the gene matches: 7. CDR1 and CDR2 from the germline V gene are SGHTA and FQGNSA. This CDR3 has 16 residues. CDR3 amino acids: CASSFQPAGAYNEQFF. CDR3 coding DNA: TGTGCCAGCAGCTTCCAGCCCGCGGGGGCCTACAATGAGCAGTTCTTC.

V usage is TRBV6-1 and J usage is TRBJ1-4; D ambiguous. This CDR3 is 15 amino acids long. Germline V lookup: CDR1 MNHNS, CDR2 SASEGT. Trimming stripped 4 bases from V and 4 bases from J, with 13 bases between. Here the CDR3 DNA reads TGTGCCAGCAGTGGACAAGTTGGGCTTAATGAAAAACTGTTTTTT. This translates into CASSGQVGLNEKLFF.

The rearrangement joins TRBV5-6 to TRBJ1-6; 9 bases align to TRBD1. This CDR3 spans 15 amino acids. Looked up from germline, CDR1 is SGHDT and CDR2 is YYEEEE. V was pared by 4 bases and J by 7 bases, with 6 bases of the junction left unmatched. This CDR3 reads CASSAQGAGNSPLHF. CDR3 nucleotide sequence: TGTGCCAGCAGCGCACAGGGGGCGGGAAATTCACCCCTCCACTTT.

This chain uses TRBV7-9 with TRBJ2-1, with TRBD2 matching over 12 bases. Germline-derived CDR1 and CDR2 are SEHNR and FQNEAQ (reference sequence). The CDR3 length is 15 residues. V shed 5 bases and J 2 bases; nucleotides not matched to a gene: 1. The CDR3 DNA is TGTGCCAGCAGCCCTAGCGGGGGGGCCTACAATGAGCAGTTCTTC. This encodes CASSPSGGAYNEQFF.

V usage is TRBV7-2 and J usage is TRBJ2-5; 10 nucleotides agree with TRBD1. After removal of 3 bases from V and 5 bases from J, the junction contained 3 bases not matched to a gene. The length of the CDR3 is 14 residues. CDR1 and CDR2 (germline): SGHTA, FQGNSA. The CDR3 here is CASSLRQGAETQYF. The CDR3, as DNA: TGTGCCAGCAGCTTGCGACAGGGGGCGGAGACCCAGTACTTC.

This clone was counted once. V usage is TRBV6-1 and J usage is TRBJ2-3, with D possibly being TRBD1 (6 bases). V dropped 8 bases and J dropped 0 bases, with 15 bases sitting between them. CDR3 size: 15 residues. Germline loops: CDR1 MNHNS, CDR2 SASEGT. CDR3 loop: CASRPTGSSTDTQYF. The CDR3 region has the DNA TGTGCCAGCCGCCCGACAGGTTCAAGCACAGATACGCAGTATTTT.

CDR3 protein: CASSLSGQGHYEQYF. The CDR3 DNA reads as TGTGCCAGCAGCTTATCCGGACAGGGGCACTACGAGCAGTACTTC. The gene calls are TRBV7-9 and TRBJ2-7; 9 positions match TRBD1. Germline CDR1 is SEHNR and CDR2 is FQNEAQ (reference sequence). Trimming cost V 2 bases and J 3 bases; bases outside gene matches: 5. The CDR3 is 15 residues long. Using reference TRBV7-9 and TRBJ2-7 for the parts outside the CDR3, the full variable domain is DTGVSQNPRHKITKRGQNVTFRCDPISEHNRLYWYRQTLGQGPEFLTYFQNEAQLEKSRLLSDRFSAERPKGSFSTLEIQRTEQGDSAMYLCASSLSGQGHYEQYFGPGTRLTVT.

This sequence joins TRBV6-1 and TRBJ1-4; D unresolved. Germline CDR1 is MNHNS and CDR2 is SASEGT. The CDR3 spans 13 residues. V was trimmed by 2 bases and J by 8 bases, leaving 9 bases between them. CDR3 sequence (DNA): TGTGCCAGCAGTGAAACCCACATGGAAAAACTGTTTTTT. Its translation: CASSETHMEKLFF.

V and J are TRBV7-9 and TRBJ1-1; D gene uncertain. V shed 5 bases and J shed 4 bases, with 14 bases lying between them. Germline CDR1 SEHNR, CDR2 FQNEAQ (reference sequence). This CDR3 comprises 14 residues. DNA for the CDR3: TGTGCCAGCAGCCCCTACCCCCTGGGCACTGAAGCTTTCTTT. Residues: CASSPYPLGTEAFF.

This clone was picked up a small number of times. The V gene is TRBV5-1, the J gene TRBJ2-6, with D possibly matching TRBD1 (5 bases). The V gene lost 0 bases and the J gene lost 2 bases, with 12 bases spanning the gap. Germline CDR1 reads SGHRS; CDR2 reads YFSETQ. The CDR3 is 17 amino acids. The CDR3 spells CASSLASGSTGANVLTF. Here the CDR3 DNA reads TGCGCCAGCAGCTTGGCGTCAGGGTCGACTGGGGCCAACGTCCTGACTTTC.

This clone was seen just once. The rearrangement links TRBV4-2 to TRBJ1-6, with 7 bases aligning to TRBD1. This CDR3 is built from 15 residues. With V trimmed by 3 bases and J by 6 bases, 5 bases remained unmatched. CDR1 and CDR2 from the germline V gene are LGHNA and YNFKEQ. CDR3 sequence: CASSQETGINSPLHF. The CDR3 DNA reads as TGTGCCAGCAGCCAGGAGACAGGGATTAATTCACCCCTCCACTTT.

This chain connects TRBV6-5 to TRBJ2-5; unclear D gene. With 0 bases removed from V and 5 bases from J, the gap between germline ends came to 4 bases. The germline gives CDR1 MNHEY, CDR2 SVGAGI. This CDR3 comprises 12 residues. CDR3 residues: CASSYSFETQYF. The CDR3 bases are TGTGCCAGCAGTTACTCGTTTGAGACCCAGTACTTC.

CDR3 region: CATNLGSSTDTQYF. CDR3 in DNA: TGCGCCACCAACCTGGGATCTAGCACAGATACGCAGTATTTT. V and J are TRBV5-1 and TRBJ2-3; D not certain. CDR3 size: 14 residues. V lost 9 bases and J 0 bases, leaving 14 bases between the germline ends. Looked up from germline, CDR1 is SGHRS and CDR2 is YFSETQ. Based on the CDR3 plus reference TRBV5-1 and TRBJ2-3, the full variable domain is KAGVTQTPRYLIKTRGQQVTLSCSPISGHRSVSWYQQTPGQGLQFLFEYFSETQRNKGNFPGRFSGRQFSNSRSEMNVSTLELGDSALYLCATNLGSSTDTQYFGPGTRLTVL.

V and J are TRBV11-2 and TRBJ1-1; tentative D call: TRBD1 (5 bases). CDR3 length equals 15 residues. The V end lost 4 bases, the J end lost 3 bases, and 15 bases lay between the germline ends. Germline CDR1 and CDR2: SGHAT and FQNNGV. Here the CDR3 DNA reads TGTGCCAGCAGCTCCCGCAGGGCGGGGGACACTGAAGCTTTCTTT. This gives the protein CASSSRRAGDTEAFF.